This TCR beta chain was identified in a study of response to subunit inactivated influenza vaccine. Overall study findings and caveats: A suggestion made by the authors is that each seasonal influenza vaccination recruits few new T cells.

In the case of this clonotype: The antigen remains undetermined. This may be a read error, as it is one base from a much larger clone.

This CDR3 region has 14 residues. Germline V CDR1 and CDR2: MDHEN, SYDVKM. The V end was cut by 2 bases, the J end by 4 bases, with 11 bases between. In TCRdb, the RT-PCR reads were re-called with MiXCR into one record per CDR3 protein. The sample includes around 170,000 distinct CDR3 sequences, about 10% of them seen just once. Sequenced material: CD8+ T cells sorted from PBMCs, taken approximately 25 months after vaccination. This TCR came from a man in his fifties or sixties who received an inactivated influenza vaccine. The rearrangement uses TRBV28 and TRBJ1-1; D might be TRBD1 (6 bases). CDR3 sequence: CASSLTGLPTEAFF. DNA for the CDR3: TGTGCCAGCAGTTTAACAGGGTTGCCCACTGAAGCTTTCTTT.